One and the same sample provided the 16 T cell receptor beta chains below, sequenced in a study of cytomegalovirus exposure and HLA in healthy donors. Primers for the PCR totalled 60 Vbeta and 13 Jbeta. TCRdb's table, derived via immunoSEQ multiplex PCR, lists solely in-frame clones and lacks some. The data contain some 130,000 clones, roughly 85% of them singletons. The sequenced material came from PBMCs. These receptors were taken from a man in his forties in good health and CMV-seropositive.

This sequence joins TRBV7-3 and TRBJ1-1; 7 bases fit TRBD1. CDR3 size: 13 residues. CDR1 and CDR2 from the germline V gene are SGHTA and FQGTGA. V dropped 5 bases and J dropped 5; count of bases not matched to a gene: 5. CDR3 sequence reads: CASSVSRGTEAFF. In nucleotides, the CDR3 is TGTGCCAGCAGCGTTTCCAGGGGGACTGAAGCTTTCTTT.

The gene calls are TRBV28 and TRBJ2-5, with a tentative D call TRBD2 (5 bases). The CDR3 spans 12 residues. V was pared by 3 bases and J by 11 bases, with 13 bases between. The V gene's germline CDR1 is MDHEN and CDR2 SYDVKM. Here the CDR3 DNA reads TGTGCCAGCAGTTTTTCCGCCGGGGAGCAGTACTTC. Its translation is CASSFSAGEQYF. Looking up the rest from reference TRBV28 and TRBJ2-5 gives the full variable domain: DVKVTQSSRYLVKRTGEKVFLECVQDMDHENMFWYRQDPGLGLRLIYFSYDVKMKEKGDIPEGYSVSREKKERFSLILESASTNQTSMYLCASSFSAGEQYFGPGTRLLVL.

This clone has a handful of counts. CDR3 sequence (DNA): TGTGCCAGCAGCCCCCAGGGGGCAGATTTTGAAGCTTTCTTT. It translates to CASSPQGADFEAFF. The rearrangement uses TRBV7-9 and TRBJ1-1; 8 positions match TRBD1. The junction had 9 bases not matched to a gene; V was cut back by 5 bases and J by 7 bases. The germline V gene encodes CDR1 SEHNR and CDR2 FQNEAQ (reference sequence). The CDR3 covers 14 residues.

This clone was counted between two and nine times. The chain recombines TRBV6-5 with TRBJ1-3; D gene unclear. Trimming took 2 bases from V and 0 from J, leaving 8 bases between them. CDR1 is MNHEY and CDR2 is SVGAGI in the germline V gene. The CDR3 is 15 residues long. CDR3 in DNA: TGTGCCAGCAGTTACGGGCCGTCCTCTGGAAACACCATATATTTT. Amino acids: CASSYGPSSGNTIYF.

The rearrangement links TRBV11-2 to TRBJ2-1; maybe TRBD2 (6 bases). Trimming removed 2 bases at V and 0 bases at J, with 8 bases between. The CDR3 is 15 amino acids. Germline lookup yields CDR1 SGHAT and CDR2 FQNNGV. This chain's CDR3 is CASSLQGGSYNEQFF. As DNA, the CDR3 is TGTGCCAGCAGCTTACAGGGAGGCTCCTACAATGAGCAGTTCTTC.

The chain has TRBV12-5 and TRBJ1-5, with 10 bases fitting TRBD1. The CDR3 covers 17 residues. V trimming: 0 bases; J trimming: 8 bases; junction bases outside the gene matches: 10. Germline V gene sequence: CDR1 LGHNT, CDR2 FRNRAP. This CDR3 reads CASGLVGGGDRGKPQHF. CDR3 bases: TGTGCTAGTGGTTTGGTAGGGGGAGGGGACAGGGGTAAGCCCCAGCATTTT.

V and J are TRBV14 and TRBJ2-2, with D possibly being TRBD1 (5 bases). The germline V gene has CDR1 SGHDN and CDR2 FVKESK. This CDR3 has 15 residues. Trimming left V 4 bases short and J 0 bases short, with 9 bases between. The CDR3 sequence: CASSRQLANTGELFF. Written as DNA, the CDR3 is TGTGCCAGCAGCCGACAGCTCGCGAACACCGGGGAGCTGTTTTTT.

This clone appeared a few times. This chain's CDR3 is CASSLATGVGEQYF. DNA of the CDR3: TGTGCCAGCAGCTTAGCGACAGGGGTTGGCGAGCAGTACTTC. The chain joins TRBV7-2 to TRBJ2-7; 8 bases are shared with TRBD1. The CDR3 has 14 amino acids. CDR1 and CDR2 (germline): SGHTA, FQGNSA. V shed 0 bases and J 6 bases; nucleotides not matched to a gene: 4.

V and J are TRBV14 and TRBJ1-2; TRBD1 matches 9 bases. CDR1 and CDR2 from the germline V gene are SGHDN and FVKESK. The V gene end was trimmed by 3 bases and the J gene end by 7 bases; junction bases not matched to a gene: 12. The length of the CDR3 is 16 residues. The CDR3 reads CASSHLPGQGEVGYTF. The DNA for the CDR3 is TGTGCCAGCAGCCATCTTCCGGGACAGGGAGAGGTTGGCTACACCTTC.

The rearrangement uses TRBV7-9 and TRBJ1-2; 7 positions match TRBD1. The V segment lost 3 bases and the J segment 2 bases; nucleotides outside the gene matches: 3. CDR1 is SEHNR, CDR2 FQNEAQ, per germline (reference sequence). The CDR3 runs to 14 residues. In DNA, the CDR3 is TGTGCCAGCAGCTTCACAGGGGCCAACTATGGCTACACCTTC. It codes for CASSFTGANYGYTF. Complete variable domain (other parts from reference TRBV7-9 and TRBJ1-2): DTGVSQNPRHKITKRGQNVTFRCDPISEHNRLYWYRQTLGQGPEFLTYFQNEAQLEKSRLLSDRFSAERPKGSFSTLEIQRTEQGDSAMYLCASSFTGANYGYTFGSGTRLTVV.

A word on this clone: Sequence at one end of the junction differs from germline and may be a read error. This chain joins TRBV7-7 and TRBJ2-1; possible D gene TRBD2, 6 bases. CDR3 length: 14 amino acids. The germline gives CDR1 SSHAT, CDR2 FNYEAQ (reference sequence). CDR3 protein: CASSFGGMSNEQFF. The CDR3 region has the DNA TGTGCTAGCAGCTTTGGCGGGATGTCGAATGAGCAGTTCTTC.

As concerns this clone: The same CDR3 is also encoded by other DNA sequences in this sample. This sequence joins TRBV19 and TRBJ1-5; 7 bases agree with TRBD1. The germline V gene has CDR1 LNHDA and CDR2 SQIVND (reference sequence). V was clipped by 6 bases and J by 1 base; unmatched bases: 3. The CDR3 runs to 14 residues. This chain's CDR3 is CASRRTGSNQPQHF. In DNA, the CDR3 is TGTGCCAGTAGGCGGACAGGCAGCAATCAGCCCCAGCATTTT.

This clone was seen a single time. This chain joins TRBV15 and TRBJ1-1; D call uncertain. Deletions cut 1 base from V and 1 base from J, with 16 bases between. Looked up from germline, CDR1 is LNHNV and CDR2 is YYDKDF (reference sequence). The CDR3 runs to 17 residues. CDR3 amino acids: CATSRGLDFMQNTEAFF. The CDR3 DNA follows: TGTGCCACCAGCAGAGGTCTCGACTTTATGCAGAACACTGAAGCTTTCTTT.

The chain recombines TRBV5-4 with TRBJ2-5; 7 nucleotides match TRBD2. Germline CDR1 SGHNT, CDR2 YYREEE (reference sequence). The CDR3 is 14 residues long. V shed 2 bases and J 0 bases; nucleotides not matched to a gene: 1. CDR3 sequence (DNA): TGTGCCAGCAGCTTAGGGACTAACCAAGAGACCCAGTACTTC. As protein: CASSLGTNQETQYF.

Remarks on this clone: The junction does not match germline at one end; this may be a read error. CDR3 nucleotides: TGTGCCAGTCGATTCAGGGGCACGACCTACGATGAGCAGTTCTTC. Translating gives CASRFRGTTYDEQFF. V usage is TRBV19 and J usage is TRBJ2-1, with D tentatively TRBD1 (6 bases). Germline lookup yields CDR1 LNHDA and CDR2 SQIVND (reference sequence). This CDR3 has 15 amino acids.

The CDR3 bases are TGTGCCAGCAGCTTAGTTCGTGGACTAATCTACGAGCAGTACTTC. This codes for CASSLVRGLIYEQYF. The chain employs TRBV7-2 and TRBJ2-7, with D possibly matching TRBD2 (6 bases). The CDR3 is 15 amino acids. Looked up from germline, CDR1 is SGHTA and CDR2 is FQGNSA. V was pared by 1 base and J by 3 bases, with 13 bases between.